This TCR beta chain was observed in a study of CD4 T cells in relation to SARS-CoV-2 and coronaviruses. At the level of the study: Convalescent patients had median age roughly 38 years, range about 20 to 75. Of the patients, 8 or 9 were male, 4 female, two Hispanic. General study results and limits: In roughly 60% of donors, memory CD4+ clonotypes crossrecognized SARS-CoV-2 and at least one common cold coronavirus spike.

Deep TCR-beta sequencing used DNA from uncultured naive and memory CD4+ T cells. Assay: immunoSEQ multiplex PCR; the TCRdb copy retains only in-frame clones and omits some. The sample contains about 56,000 clones, about 92% of which appear only once. V lost 2 bases to trimming and J lost 1 base; unmatched junction nucleotides: 2. The CDR3 is 16 amino acids. The germline V gene has CDR1 MNHEY and CDR2 SVGAGI. With respect to this clone: The antigen is unknown.

This TCR derives from an adult with COVID-19. The chain is built from TRBV6-5 and TRBJ2-1; 10 bases are shared with TRBD1. The source material was naive CD4+ T cells from PBMCs. Documented subset: naive CD4+ T cells isolated by negative enrichment. Here the CDR3 reads CASSYRDRGSYNEQFF. Here the CDR3 DNA reads TGTGCCAGCAGTTACCGGGACAGGGGATCCTACAATGAGCAGTTCTTC.